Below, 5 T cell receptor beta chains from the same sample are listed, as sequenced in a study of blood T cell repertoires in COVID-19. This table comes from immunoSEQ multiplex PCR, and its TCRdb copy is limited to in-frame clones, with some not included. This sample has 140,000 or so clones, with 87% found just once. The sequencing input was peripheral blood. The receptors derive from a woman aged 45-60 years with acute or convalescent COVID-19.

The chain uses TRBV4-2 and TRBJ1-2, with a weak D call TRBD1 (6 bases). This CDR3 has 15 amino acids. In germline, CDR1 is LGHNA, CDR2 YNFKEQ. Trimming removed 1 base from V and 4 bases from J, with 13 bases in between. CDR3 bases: TGTGCCAGCAGCCAAGGGAAGGGGGTTCTCTATGGCTACACCTTC. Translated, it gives CASSQGKGVLYGYTF.

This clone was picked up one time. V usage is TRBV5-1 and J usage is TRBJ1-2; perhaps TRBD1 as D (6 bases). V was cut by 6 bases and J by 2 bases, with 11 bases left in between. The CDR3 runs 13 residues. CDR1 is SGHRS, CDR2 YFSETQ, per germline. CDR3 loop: CASTPTGNYGYTF. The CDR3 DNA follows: TGCGCCAGCACCCCGACAGGAAACTATGGCTACACCTTC.

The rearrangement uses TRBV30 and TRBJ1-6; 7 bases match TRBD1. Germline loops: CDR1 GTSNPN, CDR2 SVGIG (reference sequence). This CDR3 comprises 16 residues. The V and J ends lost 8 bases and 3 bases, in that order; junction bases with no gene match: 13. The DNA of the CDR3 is TGTGCCGGGACCTCCGGGACAGATTACTATAATTCACCCCTCCACTTT. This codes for CAGTSGTDYYNSPLHF.

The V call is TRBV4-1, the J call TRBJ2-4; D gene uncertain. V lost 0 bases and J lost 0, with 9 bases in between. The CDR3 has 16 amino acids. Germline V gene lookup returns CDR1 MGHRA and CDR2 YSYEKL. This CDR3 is CASSQEGLLAKNIQYF. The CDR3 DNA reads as TGCGCCAGCAGCCAAGAGGGCCTTCTAGCCAAAAACATTCAGTACTTC.

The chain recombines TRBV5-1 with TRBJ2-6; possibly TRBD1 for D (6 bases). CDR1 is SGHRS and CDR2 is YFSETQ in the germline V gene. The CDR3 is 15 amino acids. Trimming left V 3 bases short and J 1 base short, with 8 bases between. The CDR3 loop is CASSYDRSGANVLTF. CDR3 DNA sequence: TGCGCCAGCAGCTATGACAGGTCTGGGGCCAACGTCCTGACTTTC.